The rows below give T cell receptor beta chains drawn from one sample of a study of T cells after yellow fever vaccination. TCRdb ran MiXCR on the 5' RACE reads and lists one entry per CDR3 protein. The sample shows more than 450,000 distinct CDR3 sequences, 21% of them seen only once. The sequences come from PBMCs, collected 21 days after the first yellow fever vaccination. Every receptor here comes from a man between 18 and 29 years old who received the YFV17D yellow fever vaccine. The CDR3 runs from the conserved cysteine through the conserved F or W. The order of the fields is CDR3 protein, CDR3 DNA, D gene, J gene, V gene, clone size. A D gene is named only where the DNA matches it firmly. A row's size may be missing; if present it is once, few, many or a size class.

CDR3aa: CASSLQGLAHSYEQYF
CDR3nt: TGTGCCAGCAGCTTACAGGGGTTAGCACACTCCTACGAGCAGTACTTC
d_gene: -
j_gene: TRBJ2-7
v_gene: TRBV7-2
abundance: few

CDR3aa: CAISATDRMYF
CDR3nt: TGTGCCATCAGCGCCACGGACAGGATGTATTTT
d_gene: TRBD1
j_gene: TRBJ1-3
v_gene: TRBV10-3
abundance: few

CDR3aa: CASSRTSGNYNEQFF
CDR3nt: TGTGCCAGCAGCCGGACTAGCGGGAACTACAATGAGCAGTTCTTC
d_gene: TRBD2
j_gene: TRBJ2-1
v_gene: TRBV7-3
abundance: -

CDR3aa: CASRTDSGTDTQYF
CDR3nt: TGTGCCAGCAGGACGGACAGTGGCACAGATACGCAGTATTTT
d_gene: -
j_gene: TRBJ2-3
v_gene: TRBV6-1
abundance: few

CDR3aa: CASSTPGGASYEQYF
CDR3nt: TGTGCCAGTAGTACCCCCGGGGGCGCATCCTACGAGCAGTACTTC
d_gene: -
j_gene: TRBJ2-7
v_gene: TRBV19
abundance: -

CDR3aa: CASSPEASDYGYTF
CDR3nt: TGTGCCAGCAGCCCGGAGGCGTCTGACTATGGCTACACCTTC
d_gene: -
j_gene: TRBJ1-2
v_gene: TRBV3-1
abundance: few

CDR3aa: CASSSNRVSEPQHF
CDR3nt: TGTGCCAGCAGCTCCAACAGGGTCAGTGAGCCCCAGCATTTT
d_gene: -
j_gene: TRBJ1-5
v_gene: TRBV5-6
abundance: few

CDR3aa: CASRPYRGRDYGYTF
CDR3nt: TGTGCCAGCAGACCTTACAGGGGGCGCGACTATGGCTACACCTTC
d_gene: TRBD1
j_gene: TRBJ1-2
v_gene: TRBV7-9
abundance: -

CDR3aa: CSATGVHNQPQHF
CDR3nt: TGCAGTGCGACAGGGGTTCACAATCAGCCCCAGCATTTT
d_gene: TRBD1
j_gene: TRBJ1-5
v_gene: TRBV20-1
abundance: -

CDR3aa: CASSQKSGDYNEQFF
CDR3nt: TGCGCCAGCAGCCAGAAAAGCGGGGATTACAATGAGCAGTTCTTC
d_gene: TRBD2
j_gene: TRBJ2-1
v_gene: TRBV4-3
abundance: few

CDR3aa: CATSRTGTKYGYTF
CDR3nt: TGTGCCACCAGCAGAACCGGGACAAAGTATGGCTACACCTTC
d_gene: -
j_gene: TRBJ1-2
v_gene: TRBV15
abundance: -

CDR3aa: CASRSSISGEQFF
CDR3nt: TGTGCCAGCCGCAGCTCGATCTCGGGTGAGCAGTTCTTC
d_gene: -
j_gene: TRBJ2-1
v_gene: TRBV18
abundance: few

CDR3aa: CSARDWGRVSDTQYF
CDR3nt: TGCAGTGCTAGAGATTGGGGCAGGGTCTCAGATACGCAGTATTTT
d_gene: -
j_gene: TRBJ2-3
v_gene: TRBV20-1
abundance: -

CDR3aa: CASSYFGELDGELFF
CDR3nt: TGTGCCAGCAGTTATTTCGGTGAATTGGACGGGGAGCTGTTTTTT
d_gene: -
j_gene: TRBJ2-2
v_gene: TRBV6-2/TRBV6-3
abundance: -

CDR3aa: CASSKVERRGTEAFF
CDR3nt: TGTGCCAGCAGCAAAGTGGAAAGGCGGGGAACTGAAGCTTTCTTT
d_gene: -
j_gene: TRBJ1-1
v_gene: TRBV21-1
abundance: few

CDR3aa: CASSLGRRDYGYTF
CDR3nt: TGCGCCAGCAGCTTGGGGCGCCGGGACTATGGCTACACCTTC
d_gene: -
j_gene: TRBJ1-2
v_gene: TRBV5-1
abundance: few

CDR3aa: CASSPNTGSSNEQFF
CDR3nt: TGTGCTAGCAGCCCCAATACAGGGTCGAGCAATGAGCAGTTCTTC
d_gene: -
j_gene: TRBJ2-1
v_gene: TRBV7-7
abundance: few

CDR3aa: CASSSAGLAGHNEQFF
CDR3nt: TGTGCCAGCAGTTCCGCAGGGCTAGCGGGGCACAATGAGCAGTTCTTC
d_gene: TRBD2
j_gene: TRBJ2-1
v_gene: TRBV6-2/TRBV6-3
abundance: few

CDR3aa: CASSWTGSVFSYNEQFF
CDR3nt: TGTGCCAGCAGCTGGACAGGGTCTGTTTTTTCCTACAATGAGCAGTTCTTC
d_gene: TRBD1
j_gene: TRBJ2-1
v_gene: TRBV5-6
abundance: few

CDR3aa: CASRSASSGANVLTF
CDR3nt: TGTGCCAGCAGGAGCGCAAGCTCTGGGGCCAACGTCCTGACTTTC
d_gene: -
j_gene: TRBJ2-6
v_gene: TRBV28
abundance: -

CDR3aa: CASSRTGVAETQYF
CDR3nt: TGTGCCAGCAGCCGAACAGGGGTCGCAGAGACCCAGTACTTC
d_gene: TRBD1
j_gene: TRBJ2-5
v_gene: TRBV12-3/TRBV12-4
abundance: many

CDR3aa: CARSFRLAGGHSYNEQFF
CDR3nt: TGTGCCCGCAGTTTTAGGCTAGCGGGGGGTCACTCCTACAATGAGCAGTTCTTC
d_gene: TRBD2
j_gene: TRBJ2-1
v_gene: TRBV12-3/TRBV12-4
abundance: -

CDR3aa: CASKERASGANVLTF
CDR3nt: TGTGCCAGCAAGGAGCGGGCGAGCGGGGCCAACGTCCTGACTTTC
d_gene: -
j_gene: TRBJ2-6
v_gene: TRBV6-2/TRBV6-3
abundance: -

CDR3aa: CASSQNGGTEAFF
CDR3nt: TGCGCCAGCAGCCAAAATGGGGGGACTGAAGCTTTCTTT
d_gene: -
j_gene: TRBJ1-1
v_gene: TRBV4-1
abundance: -

CDR3aa: CASSPQQGTEAFF
CDR3nt: TGTGCCAGCTCACCACAGCAGGGTACTGAAGCTTTCTTT
d_gene: -
j_gene: TRBJ1-1
v_gene: TRBV18
abundance: -

CDR3aa: CASSLQGRNSPLHF
CDR3nt: TGTGCCAGCAGTTTACAGGGCAGAAATTCACCCCTCCACTTT
d_gene: -
j_gene: TRBJ1-6
v_gene: TRBV12-3/TRBV12-4
abundance: -

CDR3aa: CSVGQGVNQPQHF
CDR3nt: TGCAGTGTCGGGCAGGGGGTCAATCAGCCCCAGCATTTT
d_gene: TRBD1
j_gene: TRBJ1-5
v_gene: TRBV20-1
abundance: many

CDR3aa: CAISDQGLGGTEAFF
CDR3nt: TGTGCCATCAGTGACCAGGGCCTTGGAGGAACTGAAGCTTTCTTT
d_gene: -
j_gene: TRBJ1-1
v_gene: TRBV10-3
abundance: few

CDR3aa: CASSPRTGGEFTEAFF
CDR3nt: TGTGCCAGCTCACCACGGACAGGGGGTGAGTTCACTGAAGCTTTCTTT
d_gene: TRBD1
j_gene: TRBJ1-1
v_gene: TRBV18
abundance: -

CDR3aa: CASRNGAGGGDTQYF
CDR3nt: TGTGCCAGCAGGAACGGAGCGGGGGGGGGAGATACGCAGTATTTT
d_gene: TRBD2
j_gene: TRBJ2-3
v_gene: TRBV12-3/TRBV12-4
abundance: few

CDR3aa: CSAPGRTNTEQYF
CDR3nt: TGCAGTGCCCCTGGCCGGACAAACACCGAGCAGTACTTC
d_gene: -
j_gene: TRBJ2-7
v_gene: TRBV20-1
abundance: few

CDR3aa: CATRAGVEQFF
CDR3nt: TGTGCCACCCGAGCTGGGGTAGAGCAGTTCTTC
d_gene: -
j_gene: TRBJ2-1
v_gene: TRBV19
abundance: -

CDR3aa: CASSPGTGALLRSYEQYF
CDR3nt: TGCGCCAGCAGCCCCGGGACAGGGGCCTTGTTGAGGTCCTACGAGCAGTACTTC
d_gene: TRBD1
j_gene: TRBJ2-7
v_gene: TRBV4-1
abundance: few

CDR3aa: CASSFRGGEKLFF
CDR3nt: TGTGCCAGCAGCTTTCGGGGCGGGGAAAAACTGTTTTTT
d_gene: -
j_gene: TRBJ1-4
v_gene: TRBV7-9
abundance: few

CDR3aa: CASSRGLAGFPDTQYF
CDR3nt: TGTGCCAGCAGCCGGGGACTAGCGGGGTTCCCAGATACGCAGTATTTT
d_gene: TRBD2
j_gene: TRBJ2-3
v_gene: TRBV9
abundance: few

CDR3aa: CASSPGDNQPQHF
CDR3nt: TGTGCCAGCAGCCCAGGTGACAATCAGCCCCAGCATTTT
d_gene: -
j_gene: TRBJ1-5
v_gene: TRBV7-2
abundance: -

CDR3aa: CASSSGLPGGDTQYF
CDR3nt: TGTGCCAGCAGCTCCGGACTCCCCGGGGGGGATACGCAGTATTTT
d_gene: TRBD2
j_gene: TRBJ2-3
v_gene: TRBV7-2
abundance: few

CDR3aa: CASSQENSALQETQYF
CDR3nt: TGCGCCAGCAGCCAAGAGAATTCCGCCTTGCAAGAGACCCAGTACTTC
d_gene: -
j_gene: TRBJ2-5
v_gene: TRBV4-1
abundance: -

CDR3aa: CSASRYPRTGRNQPQHF
CDR3nt: TGCAGTGCTAGTCGCTACCCAAGGACAGGACGCAATCAGCCCCAGCATTTT
d_gene: TRBD1
j_gene: TRBJ1-5
v_gene: TRBV20-1
abundance: few

CDR3aa: CSATTGGVVNQPQHF
CDR3nt: TGCAGTGCTACAACAGGGGGGGTGGTCAATCAGCCCCAGCATTTT
d_gene: TRBD1
j_gene: TRBJ1-5
v_gene: TRBV20-1
abundance: -

CDR3aa: CASSLEQHQTDTQYF
CDR3nt: TGTGCCAGCAGCTTAGAACAGCACCAGACAGATACGCAGTATTTT
d_gene: -
j_gene: TRBJ2-3
v_gene: TRBV7-2
abundance: once

CDR3aa: CASSFPGLRGSPLHF
CDR3nt: TGTGCCAGCAGTTTCCCGGGGCTCCGGGGTTCACCCCTCCACTTT
d_gene: -
j_gene: TRBJ1-6
v_gene: TRBV27
abundance: -

CDR3aa: CASSAPGLAGGGTGELFF
CDR3nt: TGCGCCAGCAGTGCCCCGGGACTAGCGGGGGGAGGCACCGGGGAGCTGTTTTTT
d_gene: TRBD2
j_gene: TRBJ2-2
v_gene: TRBV10-2
abundance: -

CDR3aa: CASSQDRLGQGENIQYF
CDR3nt: TGCGCCAGCAGCCAAGATAGGCTGGGACAGGGCGAAAACATTCAGTACTTC
d_gene: TRBD1
j_gene: TRBJ2-4
v_gene: TRBV4-3
abundance: -

CDR3aa: CASSEGWTSTNEKLFF
CDR3nt: TGTGCCAGCAGTGAAGGATGGACCTCAACTAATGAAAAACTGTTTTTT
d_gene: -
j_gene: TRBJ1-4
v_gene: TRBV25-1
abundance: -

CDR3aa: CASSPSAVRNEQYF
CDR3nt: TGTGCCAGCAGCCCCTCTGCGGTTCGTAACGAGCAGTACTTC
d_gene: -
j_gene: TRBJ2-7
v_gene: TRBV6-1
abundance: few

CDR3aa: CASQDILQETQYF
CDR3nt: TGTGCCAGCCAAGATATCTTGCAAGAGACCCAGTACTTC
d_gene: -
j_gene: TRBJ2-5
v_gene: TRBV6-1
abundance: -

CDR3aa: CARDLRATEAFF
CDR3nt: TGTGCCAGAGACCTCAGGGCCACTGAAGCTTTCTTT
d_gene: -
j_gene: TRBJ1-1
v_gene: TRBV2
abundance: -

CDR3aa: CASRKTGEATEAFF
CDR3nt: TGTGCCAGCAGAAAGACAGGGGAGGCGACTGAAGCTTTCTTT
d_gene: TRBD1
j_gene: TRBJ1-1
v_gene: TRBV6-1
abundance: few

CDR3aa: CASSLGGLGMNTEAFF
CDR3nt: TGCGCCAGCAGCTTGGGTGGACTCGGGATGAACACTGAAGCTTTCTTT
d_gene: -
j_gene: TRBJ1-1
v_gene: TRBV5-1
abundance: many

CDR3aa: CASSAGWLAGGRTTGELFF
CDR3nt: TGTGCCAGCAGCGCGGGCTGGCTAGCGGGGGGCCGGACCACCGGGGAGCTGTTTTTT
d_gene: TRBD2
j_gene: TRBJ2-2
v_gene: TRBV5-6
abundance: many

CDR3aa: CASSQVRGWETQYF
CDR3nt: TGTGCCAGCAGCCAAGTGCGGGGGTGGGAGACCCAGTACTTC
d_gene: TRBD2
j_gene: TRBJ2-5
v_gene: TRBV3-1
abundance: few

CDR3aa: CASSPAPGLAYEQYF
CDR3nt: TGCGCCAGCAGCCCGGCCCCGGGACTAGCCTACGAGCAGTACTTC
d_gene: TRBD2
j_gene: TRBJ2-7
v_gene: TRBV5-1
abundance: -

CDR3aa: CASSQPLGGNEQFF
CDR3nt: TGCGCCAGCAGCCAACCCTTAGGGGGAAATGAGCAGTTCTTC
d_gene: -
j_gene: TRBJ2-1
v_gene: TRBV4-1
abundance: -

CDR3aa: CASRVSPTYNEQFF
CDR3nt: TGCGCCAGCAGAGTATCGCCTACCTACAATGAGCAGTTCTTC
d_gene: -
j_gene: TRBJ2-1
v_gene: TRBV5-1
abundance: -

CDR3aa: CASSPGTGRGAFF
CDR3nt: TGTGCCAGCAGTCCCGGGACAGGCCGGGGGGCTTTCTTT
d_gene: TRBD1
j_gene: TRBJ1-1
v_gene: TRBV12-3/TRBV12-4
abundance: few

CDR3aa: CASSGSGRGYTQYF
CDR3nt: TGTGCCAGCAGCGGTAGCGGGAGGGGATATACGCAGTATTTT
d_gene: TRBD2
j_gene: TRBJ2-3
v_gene: TRBV7-2
abundance: -

CDR3aa: CASSTNGGNEQFF
CDR3nt: TGCGCCAGCAGCACCAACGGAGGCAATGAGCAGTTCTTC
d_gene: -
j_gene: TRBJ2-1
v_gene: TRBV5-1
abundance: few

CDR3aa: CASSFASGGASGELFF
CDR3nt: TGTGCCAGCAGCTTTGCTAGCGGGGGGGCCTCCGGGGAGCTGTTTTTT
d_gene: TRBD2
j_gene: TRBJ2-2
v_gene: TRBV7-2
abundance: -